This T cell receptor (beta chain) stems from a study of shared clonotypes between healthy human individuals. A single count supports this clone. Its antigen is as yet unknown. The CDR3 contains 17 residues. V dropped 2 bases and J dropped 2; count of bases not matched to a gene: 10. Per the germline V gene, CDR1 is SGHNT and CDR2 is YYREEE (reference sequence). Points from the study as a whole: Across subsets, estimated richness was generally greater for naive than for memory populations.

Participating donors were healthy, HIV-negative adults free of recent acute infections or vaccinations. Every one of the donors was a Caucasian adult that lived in Nashville, Tennessee. CD4+ cell separation produced CD45RA+ naive and CD45RA-negative memory subsets. Here immunoSEQ multiplex PCR was the method, and the copy in TCRdb shows in-frame clones only, minus some. The data show some 1.5 million clones, more than 95% seen once. This chain links TRBV5-4 with TRBJ2-5, with 9 bases aligning to TRBD1. The material sequenced was naive CD4+ T cells sorted from blood. Subset in this sample: CD45RA+ positively selected. The receptor was derived from a man younger than 45 in good health. The CDR3, as DNA: TGTGCCAGCAGCTTATTCTCCCGGACAGGGGCACAAGAGACCCAGTACTTC. Protein product: CASSLFSRTGAQETQYF.